This T cell receptor beta chain was sequenced during a study of identical twins. General study results and limits: Zero-insertion analyses might be partly confounded by invariant T cells like MAIT and iNKT.

This clonotype was seen only a few times. Its target is unknown. TCRdb reprocessed the 5' RACE reads with MiXCR, giving one entry per CDR3 protein. The sample has about 720,000 distinct CDR3 sequences; over 15% are singletons. The CDR3 sequence is 14 residues long. Looked up from germline, CDR1 is MNHEY and CDR2 is SVGEGT. Trimming cost V 1 base and J 10 bases, with 14 bases left between them. The same specimen was also included in a second study, on T cells expressing NK-cell markers. From that paper: HCMV seropositivity characterized seven of the eight sequenced donors, and seronegativity one. Dominant NKG2C+ clonotypes made up about 1.0-7.5% of CD8+ T cells in several donors. Clarity on HCMV specificity was lacking for the expanded NKG2C+ T cell clones.

The chain is built from TRBV6-2 or TRBV6-3 and TRBJ2-1, with D uncertain. The receptor comes from a woman in her late teens or twenties in good health. The sequenced material came from PBMCs. In nucleotides, the CDR3 is TGTGCCAGCAGTTACTACCTGTCCATTTCCGAGCAGTTCTTC. Translation: CASSYYLSISEQFF.